A few counts support the clone carrying this TCR beta chain. Its matching antigen is unknown. The CDR3 consists of 16 residues. V shed 4 bases and J 8 bases; nucleotides not matched to a gene: 8. Germline values: CDR1 MNHEY, CDR2 SVGEGT. The data stem from a study of blood T cells in healthy people across ages. It was with a sample-barcoded 5' primer and a J-beta primer mix that a second PCR of about 6 to 12 cycles was run. Every molecule of cDNA carried a tag from a template-switch adaptor with 12 random nucleotides. The yield of each sample was at least 2.5 million CDR3-containing paired-end reads. Using its own MiXCR run on the 5' RACE reads, TCRdb lists one record per CDR3 protein. The sample has roughly 1,800,000 distinct CDR3 sequences; around 50% are singletons. Study-level results: When one million T cells were used, diversity estimates were thought to be underestimates. The study lacked donor CMV status, which possibly confounded expanded clonotype changes.

The chain links TRBV6-2 or TRBV6-3 to TRBJ2-4; TRBD2 agrees at 13 bases. The sequenced sample consisted of blood. The clonotype originates from a woman in her thirties or forties in good health. CDR3 sequence (DNA): TGTGCCAGCAGTTTCGGGACTAGCGGGGCCCTAGACATTCAGTACTTC. It is translated as CASSFGTSGALDIQYF.